The entry below gives a single TCR beta chain sequence along with its context. Its antigen target is currently unknown. Qualities for individual bases were not recorded, and no much larger clone is one base off. This sample is part of a study of blood T cell repertoires in COVID-19 (TCRdb year 2020). Background on the whole study: Collaborator samples came from the United States, Italy and Spain and covered acute and convalescent phases of COVID-19. The samples were drawn from two sources: the first 160 participants of the ongoing ImmuneRACE study, and approximately 1,300 subjects contributed by 6 global collaborators. The repertoires were released in a freely available public database intended as a resource for research on the immune response to SARS-CoV-2. Where available, HLA class I and class II types were obtained from metadata supplied by the sample provider rather than from assay-based typing. A de-identified subject ID, COVID-19 status, age in years and sex were almost always included in the sample metadata. The prospective study material was composed of cDNA or gDNA derived from T cells, B-cell-depleted T cells, or PBMCs. The dataset comprised deeply sampled blood TCRbeta repertoires from subjects exposed to, actively infected with, or recovered from COVID-19.

Overall study results and their limits: Clinical and demographic metadata were provided uncurated, with the amount varying by source and participant.

TCRbeta CDR3 regions were amplified from genomic DNA by means of the immunoSEQ Assay, a bias-controlled multiplex PCR. In the original analysis: The number of nucleated cells in each sample was estimated by amplification of reference gene primers within the assay. To quantify the absolute abundance of each unique TCRbeta CDR3 rearrangement, sequence reads were collapsed and filtered. For each sample, productive Simpson clonality was calculated as the square root of Simpson's diversity index across productive rearrangements. Drawn from immuneACCESS, this table holds only the in-frame rearrangements with V and J called that TCRdb kept. Clones are partly lost; checked studies trace under half to an unresolved V gene and leave the rest unexplained. V and J calls and clone size are those listed in that table; D and trimming were worked out from the DNA. The sample data list about 120,000 clones, and approximately 90% of these were observed just once. 1.8% of the sample is held by the ten biggest clonotypes.

Collaborating institutions collected whole blood in K2EDTA tubes following their own protocols. For TCRbeta analysis, collaborators shipped samples as frozen whole blood, isolated PBMCs, or DNA extracted from either of those sample types. At the junction V is shortened by 5 bases and J by 0 bases; bases outside the gene matches: 6. The CDR3 holds 15 amino acids from the cysteine to the phenylalanine. The retained sequence is limited to the CDR3, 45 bases, with the frame set at the first base. Via the germline V gene, CDR1 is MNHEY and CDR2 SVGAGI. Material for sequencing was peripheral blood. The sequence links TRBV6-5 to TRBJ1-1; 7 central bases correspond to TRBD1. This TCR was sampled from a human donor with active COVID-19. The donor label of this sample is uncertain. CDR3 loop: CASSPFTGVNTEAFF. In nucleotide form, the sequence is TGTGCCAGCAGTCCATTTACAGGGGTGAACACTGAAGCTTTCTTT.